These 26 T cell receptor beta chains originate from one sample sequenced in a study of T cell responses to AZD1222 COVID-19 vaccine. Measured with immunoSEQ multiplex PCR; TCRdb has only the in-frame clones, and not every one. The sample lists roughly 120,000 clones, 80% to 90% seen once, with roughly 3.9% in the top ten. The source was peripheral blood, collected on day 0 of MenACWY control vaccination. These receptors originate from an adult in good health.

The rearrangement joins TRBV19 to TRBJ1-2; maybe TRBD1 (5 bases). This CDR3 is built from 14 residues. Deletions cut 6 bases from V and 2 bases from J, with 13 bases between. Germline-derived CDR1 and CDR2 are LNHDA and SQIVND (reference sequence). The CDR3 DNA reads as TGTGCCAGTAGCCGGGGCGGTGGGAACTATGGCTACACCTTC. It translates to CASSRGGGNYGYTF.

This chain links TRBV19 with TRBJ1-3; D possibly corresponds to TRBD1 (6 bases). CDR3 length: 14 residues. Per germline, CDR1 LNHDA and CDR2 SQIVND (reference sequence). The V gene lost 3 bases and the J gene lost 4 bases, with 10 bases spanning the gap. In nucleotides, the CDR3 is TGTGCCAGTAGTATGGGGGCGACAGGAAACACCATATATTTT. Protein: CASSMGATGNTIYF.

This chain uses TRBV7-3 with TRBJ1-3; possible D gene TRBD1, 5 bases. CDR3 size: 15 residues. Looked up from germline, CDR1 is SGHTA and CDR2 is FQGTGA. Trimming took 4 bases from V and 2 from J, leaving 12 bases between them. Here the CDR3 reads CASSSHQGPGNTIYF. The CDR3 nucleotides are TGTGCCAGCAGCTCCCATCAGGGCCCTGGAAACACCATATATTTT.

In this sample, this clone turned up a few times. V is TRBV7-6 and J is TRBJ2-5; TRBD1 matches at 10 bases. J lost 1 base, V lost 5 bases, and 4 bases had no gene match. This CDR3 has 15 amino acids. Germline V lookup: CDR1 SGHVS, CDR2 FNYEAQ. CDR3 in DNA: TGTGCCAGCAGCGTGAGACAGGGGGCCCAAGAGACCCAGTACTTC. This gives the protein CASSVRQGAQETQYF.

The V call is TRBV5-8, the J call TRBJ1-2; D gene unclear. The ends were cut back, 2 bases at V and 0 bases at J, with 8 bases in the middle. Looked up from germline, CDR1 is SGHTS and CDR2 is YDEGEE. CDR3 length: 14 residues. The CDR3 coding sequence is TGTGCCAGCAGCTTAGGACCAGCTAACTATGGCTACACCTTC. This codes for CASSLGPANYGYTF.

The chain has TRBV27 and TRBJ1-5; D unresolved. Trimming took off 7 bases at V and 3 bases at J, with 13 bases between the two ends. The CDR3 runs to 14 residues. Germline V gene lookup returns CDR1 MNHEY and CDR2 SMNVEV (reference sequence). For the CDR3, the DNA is TGTGCCAGCACCCCAACCGGGAACAATCAGCCCCAGCATTTT. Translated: CASTPTGNNQPQHF.

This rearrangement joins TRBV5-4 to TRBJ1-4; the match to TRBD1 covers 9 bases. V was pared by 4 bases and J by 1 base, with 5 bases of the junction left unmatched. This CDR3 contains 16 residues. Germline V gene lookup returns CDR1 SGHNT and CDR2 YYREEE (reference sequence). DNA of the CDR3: TGTGCCAGCAGCACCAGACAGGGGGGAACTAATGAAAAACTGTTTTTT. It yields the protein CASSTRQGGTNEKLFF.

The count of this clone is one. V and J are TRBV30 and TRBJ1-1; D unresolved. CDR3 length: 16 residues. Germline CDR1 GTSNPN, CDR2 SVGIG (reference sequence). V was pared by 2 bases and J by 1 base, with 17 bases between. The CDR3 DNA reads TGTGCCTGGAGTTTTAGACCCAGACAAACGAACACTGAAGCTTTCTTT. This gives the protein CAWSFRPRQTNTEAFF.

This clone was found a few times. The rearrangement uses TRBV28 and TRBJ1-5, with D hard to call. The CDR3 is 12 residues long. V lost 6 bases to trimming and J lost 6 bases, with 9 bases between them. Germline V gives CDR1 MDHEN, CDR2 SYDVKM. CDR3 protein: CASRSVSQPQHF. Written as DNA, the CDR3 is TGTGCCAGCAGGTCCGTAAGTCAGCCCCAGCATTTT. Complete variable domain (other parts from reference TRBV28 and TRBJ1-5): DVKVTQSSRYLVKRTGEKVFLECVQDMDHENMFWYRQDPGLGLRLIYFSYDVKMKEKGDIPEGYSVSREKKERFSLILESASTNQTSMYLCASRSVSQPQHFGDGTRLSIL.

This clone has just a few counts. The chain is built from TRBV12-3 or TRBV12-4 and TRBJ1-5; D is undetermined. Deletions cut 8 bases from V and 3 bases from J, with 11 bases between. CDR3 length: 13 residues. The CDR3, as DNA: TGTGCCAGCTCACGGTCCCCCAATCAGCCCCAGCATTTT. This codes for CASSRSPNQPQHF.

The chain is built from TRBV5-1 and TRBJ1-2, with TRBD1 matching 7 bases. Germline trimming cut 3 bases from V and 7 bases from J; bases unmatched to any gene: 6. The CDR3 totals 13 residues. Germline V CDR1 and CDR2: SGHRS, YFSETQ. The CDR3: CASSSDRSLGYTF. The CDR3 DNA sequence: TGCGCCAGCAGCTCGGACAGGTCTCTTGGCTACACCTTC.

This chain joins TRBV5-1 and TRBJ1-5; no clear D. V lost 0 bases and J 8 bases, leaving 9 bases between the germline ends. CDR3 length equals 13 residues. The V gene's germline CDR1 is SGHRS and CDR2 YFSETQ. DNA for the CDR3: TGCGCCAGCAGCTTGGGGGGAGCTGAGCCCCAGCATTTT. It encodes CASSLGGAEPQHF.

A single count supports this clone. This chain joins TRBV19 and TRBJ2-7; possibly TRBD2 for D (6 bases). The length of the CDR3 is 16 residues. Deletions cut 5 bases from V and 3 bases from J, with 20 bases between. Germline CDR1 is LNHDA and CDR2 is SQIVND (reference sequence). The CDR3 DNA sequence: TGTGCCAGTAGTCCTCCGCGGGGTACCAGTAGCTACGAGCAGTACTTC. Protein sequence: CASSPPRGTSSYEQYF.

The CDR3 reads CASSLHGGTGEQYF. CDR3 bases: TGTGCCAGCAGCCTCCACGGGGGAACAGGGGAGCAGTACTTC. The chain carries TRBV7-2 and TRBJ2-7, with D tentatively TRBD1 or TRBD2 (6 bases each). The V end was cut by 5 bases, the J end by 7 bases, with 18 bases between. The CDR3 is made up of 14 amino acids. CDR1 SGHTA and CDR2 FQGNSA come from the germline V gene.

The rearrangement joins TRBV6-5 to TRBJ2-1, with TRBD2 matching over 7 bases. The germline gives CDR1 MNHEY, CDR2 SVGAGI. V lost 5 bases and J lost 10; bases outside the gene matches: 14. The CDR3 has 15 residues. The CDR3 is CASSPGLGLSGEQFF. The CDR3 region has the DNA TGTGCCAGCAGTCCTGGACTAGGGCTCTCTGGCGAGCAGTTCTTC.

The CDR3 DNA reads TGTGCCAGCAGCCGAACAGGGGTTGGCTACACCTTC. It codes for CASSRTGVGYTF. V is TRBV6-5 and J is TRBJ1-2, with 7 bases fitting TRBD1. The CDR3 covers 12 residues. Losses at the gene ends were 6 bases for V and 7 bases for J; bases not matched to a gene: 5. Germline CDR1 reads MNHEY; CDR2 reads SVGAGI.

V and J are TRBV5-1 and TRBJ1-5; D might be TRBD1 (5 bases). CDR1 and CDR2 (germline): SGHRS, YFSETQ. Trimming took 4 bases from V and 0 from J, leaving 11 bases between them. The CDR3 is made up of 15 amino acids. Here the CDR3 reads CASSLSGYSNQPQHF. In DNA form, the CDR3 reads TGCGCCAGCAGCCTGTCAGGGTATAGCAATCAGCCCCAGCATTTT.

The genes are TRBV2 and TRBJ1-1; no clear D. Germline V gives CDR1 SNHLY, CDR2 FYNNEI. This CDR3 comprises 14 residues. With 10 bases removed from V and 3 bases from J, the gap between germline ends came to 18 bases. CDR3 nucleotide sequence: TGTGCCACCAGACCCGACCTACACGACACTGAAGCTTTCTTT. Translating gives CATRPDLHDTEAFF.

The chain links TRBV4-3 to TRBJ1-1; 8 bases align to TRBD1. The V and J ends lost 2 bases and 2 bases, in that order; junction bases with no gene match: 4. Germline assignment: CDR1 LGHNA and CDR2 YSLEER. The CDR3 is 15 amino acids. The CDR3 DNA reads TGCGCCAGCAGCCAAACCGGGACAGGTAACACTGAAGCTTTCTTT. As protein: CASSQTGTGNTEAFF.

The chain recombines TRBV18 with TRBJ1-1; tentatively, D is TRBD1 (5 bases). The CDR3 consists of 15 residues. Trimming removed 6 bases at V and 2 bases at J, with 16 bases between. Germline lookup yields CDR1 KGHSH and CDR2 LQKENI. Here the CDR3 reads CASSPDTGFNTEAFF. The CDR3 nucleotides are TGTGCCAGCTCGCCTGATACAGGTTTCAACACTGAAGCTTTCTTT.

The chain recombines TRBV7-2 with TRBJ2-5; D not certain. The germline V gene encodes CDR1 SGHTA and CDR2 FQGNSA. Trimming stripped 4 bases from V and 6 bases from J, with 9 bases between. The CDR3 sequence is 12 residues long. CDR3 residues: CASSSPGQTQYF. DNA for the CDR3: TGTGCCAGCAGCTCCCCCGGACAGACCCAGTACTTC. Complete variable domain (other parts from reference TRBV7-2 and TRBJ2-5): GAGVSQSPSNKVTEKGKDVELRCDPISGHTALYWYRQSLGQGLEFLIYFQGNSAPDKSGLPSDRFSAERTGGSVSTLTIQRTQQEDSAVYLCASSSPGQTQYFGPGTRLLVL.

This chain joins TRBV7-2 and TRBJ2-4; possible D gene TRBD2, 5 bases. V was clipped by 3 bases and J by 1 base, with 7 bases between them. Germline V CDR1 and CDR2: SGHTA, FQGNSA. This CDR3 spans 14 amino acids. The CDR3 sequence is CASSFRGAKNIQYF. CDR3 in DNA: TGTGCCAGCAGCTTCCGAGGGGCCAAAAACATTCAGTACTTC.

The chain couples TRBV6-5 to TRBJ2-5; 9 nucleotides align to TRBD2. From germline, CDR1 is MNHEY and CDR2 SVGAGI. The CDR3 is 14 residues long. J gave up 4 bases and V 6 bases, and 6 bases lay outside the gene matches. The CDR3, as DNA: TGTGCCAGCAGCCAACCGGGACTAGCAGAGACCCAGTACTTC. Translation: CASSQPGLAETQYF.

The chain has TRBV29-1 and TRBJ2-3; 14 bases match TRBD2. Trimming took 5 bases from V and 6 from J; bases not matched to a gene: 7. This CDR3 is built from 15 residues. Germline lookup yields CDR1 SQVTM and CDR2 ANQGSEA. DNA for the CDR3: TGCAGCGTTCGAGGGACTAGCGGGGGAGGTGATACGCAGTATTTT. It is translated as CSVRGTSGGGDTQYF.

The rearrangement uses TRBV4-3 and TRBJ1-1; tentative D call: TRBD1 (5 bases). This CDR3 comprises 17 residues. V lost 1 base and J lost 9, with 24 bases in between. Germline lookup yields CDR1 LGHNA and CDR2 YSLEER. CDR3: CASSQANKGPLPRQAFF. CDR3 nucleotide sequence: TGCGCCAGCAGCCAAGCTAATAAGGGACCCCTCCCTCGACAAGCTTTCTTT.

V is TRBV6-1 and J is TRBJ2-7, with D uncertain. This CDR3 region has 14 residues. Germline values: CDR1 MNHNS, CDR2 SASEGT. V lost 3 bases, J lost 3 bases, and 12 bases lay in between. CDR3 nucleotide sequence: TGTGCCAGCAGTGATGGGCATCTGAGCTACGAGCAGTACTTC. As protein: CASSDGHLSYEQYF.